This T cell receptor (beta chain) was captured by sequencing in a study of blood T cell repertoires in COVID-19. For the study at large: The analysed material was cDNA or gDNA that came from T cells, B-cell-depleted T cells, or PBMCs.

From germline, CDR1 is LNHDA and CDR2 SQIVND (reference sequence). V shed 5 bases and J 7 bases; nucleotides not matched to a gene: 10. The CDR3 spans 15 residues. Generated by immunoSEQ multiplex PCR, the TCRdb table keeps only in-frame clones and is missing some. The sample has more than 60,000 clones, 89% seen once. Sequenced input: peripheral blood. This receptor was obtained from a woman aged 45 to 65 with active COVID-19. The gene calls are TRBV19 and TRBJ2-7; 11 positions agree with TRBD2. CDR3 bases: TGTGCCAGTAGTGCCCGCACTAGCGGGAGATGGGAGCAGTACTTC. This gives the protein CASSARTSGRWEQYF.